The clone carrying this TCR beta chain has more than one count but fewer than ten. This sample stems from a study of blood T cell repertoires in COVID-19. Across the study: Acute and convalescent COVID-19 samples came from the United States, Italy and Spain.

Under the authors' procedure: How many nucleated cells were present was estimated from reference gene primer amplification. Generated by immunoSEQ multiplex PCR, the TCRdb table keeps only in-frame clones and is missing some. From that table come the V and J calls and clone size; the DNA was used to work out D and trimming. Found here are fewer than 120,000 clones, about 72% of them singletons; the top ten hold over 6%. With 4 bases clipped from V and 2 bases from J, the junction kept 6 bases outside the gene matches. The CDR3 has 14 amino acids. Germline lookup yields CDR1 SGHDT and CDR2 YYEEEE. The sequence derives from a woman aged 60 to 75 with acute or convalescent COVID-19. The chain joins TRBV5-6 to TRBJ2-7, with 7 bases matching TRBD1. The sequencing sample was made of peripheral blood. CDR3 region: CASSHGDRPYEQYF. DNA for the CDR3: TGTGCCAGCAGCCACGGGGACAGACCCTACGAGCAGTACTTC.